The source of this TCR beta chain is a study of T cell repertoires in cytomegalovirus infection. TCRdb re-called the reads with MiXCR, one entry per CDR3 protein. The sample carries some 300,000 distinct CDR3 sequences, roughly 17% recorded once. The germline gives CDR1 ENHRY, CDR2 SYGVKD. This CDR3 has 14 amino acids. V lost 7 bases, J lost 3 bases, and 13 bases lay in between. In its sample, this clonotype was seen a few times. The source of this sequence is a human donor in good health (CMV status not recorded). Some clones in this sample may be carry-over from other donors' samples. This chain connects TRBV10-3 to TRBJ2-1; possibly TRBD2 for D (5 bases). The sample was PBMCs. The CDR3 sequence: CAITLDGNYNEQFF. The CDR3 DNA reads TGTGCCATCACCTTGGACGGGAACTACAATGAGCAGTTCTTC.